These T cell receptor beta chains were read from a single sample in a study of control samples from healthy donors and cancer patients. Produced via immunoSEQ multiplex PCR; TCRdb's table is partial and in-frame only. The table has tens of thousands of clones, roughly 87% seen once. The material sequenced was PBMCs. These receptors were obtained from a middle-aged man with colorectal cancer. Each CDR3 is given with its conserved first and last residue. The D gene is left open where the match is weak. The size entry is marked missing in some rows and otherwise reads once, few, many or a size class.

cdr3_aa	cdr3_nt	clone_size	v_call	j_call	d_call
CASSLAGQGSYEQYF	TGTGCCAGCAGCTTAGCGGGGCAAGGCTCCTACGAGCAGTACTTC	.	TRBV11-1	TRBJ2-7	.
CASSYSSGANVLTF	TGTGCCAGCAGTTACAGCTCTGGGGCCAACGTCCTGACTTTC	.	TRBV6-2/TRBV6-3	TRBJ2-6	.
CASSGGWAGELFF	TGTGCCTCTTCTGGGGGTTGGGCCGGGGAGCTGTTTTTT	.	TRBV28	TRBJ2-2	.
CASSSRDRDHEKLFF	TGTGCCAGCAGCTCCCGGGACAGGGACCATGAAAAACTGTTTTTT	.	TRBV7-9	TRBJ1-4	TRBD1
CAIFRESDNEQFF	TGTGCCATCTTCCGGGAGAGCGACAATGAGCAGTTCTTC	.	TRBV10-3	TRBJ2-1	.
CASSPGPGAHEQYF	TGTGCCAGCAGCCCCGGCCCGGGGGCGCACGAGCAGTACTTC	.	TRBV5-4	TRBJ2-7	.
CASSLAGGGSNEQFF	TGTGCCAGCAGTTTAGCGGGAGGAGGCTCCAATGAGCAGTTCTTC	.	TRBV28	TRBJ2-1	TRBD2
CASSEWTGEGSYEQYF	TGTGCCAGCAGTGAATGGACGGGCGAGGGAAGTTACGAGCAGTACTTC	.	TRBV6-1	TRBJ2-7	.
CASRYSQGAAFF	TGTGCCAGCAGGTATAGCCAGGGGGCGGCTTTCTTT	.	TRBV2	TRBJ1-1	TRBD1
CASSLNFAGSNQPQHF	TGTGCCAGCAGCCTGAATTTCGCCGGCAGCAATCAGCCCCAGCATTTT	.	TRBV27	TRBJ1-5	.
CAWSRQIGGEQYF	TGTGCCTGGAGCCGCCAGATTGGGGGCGAGCAGTACTTC	.	TRBV30	TRBJ2-7	.
CASSWRTGRKNPPQHF	TGTGCCAGCAGCTGGAGGACAGGGAGGAAGAATCCGCCCCAGCATTTT	.	TRBV5-6	TRBJ1-5	TRBD1
CASSLWGATWDSPLHF	TGTGCCAGCAGCTTGTGGGGGGCAACGTGGGATTCACCCCTCCACTTT	.	TRBV5-4	TRBJ1-6	.
CASSLGTGMDEQYF	TGCGCCAGCAGCTTAGGGACAGGGATGGACGAGCAGTACTTC	.	TRBV5-1	TRBJ2-7	TRBD1
CASSPRSLPETQYF	TGTGCCAGTAGTCCCCGCTCCCTACCCGAGACCCAGTACTTC	.	TRBV19	TRBJ2-5	.
CASRTGTGELFF	TGTGCCAGCAGGACAGGGACCGGGGAGCTGTTTTTT	few	TRBV27	TRBJ2-2	TRBD1
CAWSKPGQGAGELFF	TGTGCCTGGAGTAAACCGGGACAGGGGGCCGGGGAGCTGTTTTTT	.	TRBV30	TRBJ2-2	TRBD1
CASSLAGGGNSPLHF	TGCGCCAGCAGCTTGGCCGGGGGAGGGAATTCACCCCTCCACTTT	.	TRBV5-1	TRBJ1-6	.
CASSGDSNQPQHF	TGTGCCAGCAGCGGGGATAGCAATCAGCCCCAGCATTTT	.	TRBV6-5	TRBJ1-5	.
CASSQDRIAGGIETQYF	TGTGCCAGCAGCCAAGATCGGATAGCGGGAGGAATAGAGACCCAGTACTTC	.	TRBV3-1/TRBV3-2	TRBJ2-5	TRBD2
CASSLALAGLGETQYF	TGTGCCAGCAGCTTAGCTCTAGCGGGACTAGGAGAGACCCAGTACTTC	.	TRBV7-8	TRBJ2-5	TRBD2
CASSVGVAAESVSYEQYF	TGCGCCAGCAGTGTGGGGGTAGCGGCAGAATCAGTATCCTACGAGCAGTACTTC	.	TRBV10-2	TRBJ2-7	.
CASSLRQGETQYF	TGCGCCAGCAGCTTAAGGCAGGGAGAGACCCAGTACTTC	.	TRBV5-1	TRBJ2-5	.
CASSDWTSGSNEQFF	TGCGCCAGCAGTGACTGGACTAGCGGGAGCAATGAGCAGTTCTTC	few	TRBV10-1	TRBJ2-1	TRBD2
CASKETGETDTQYF	TGTGCCAGCAAGGAAACAGGGGAGACAGATACGCAGTATTTT	.	TRBV27	TRBJ2-3	TRBD1
CSVGRTSGRRHEQFF	TGCAGCGTTGGGAGGACTAGCGGGAGGCGGCATGAGCAGTTCTTC	.	TRBV29-1	TRBJ2-1	TRBD2
CASSPRRPSGSNEQFF	TGTGCCAGCAGTCCCCGAAGGCCTAGCGGGAGTAATGAGCAGTTCTTC	once	TRBV7-6	TRBJ2-1	TRBD2
CASSLLAGPSNEQFF	TGTGCCAGCAGCCTCCTAGCGGGACCGAGCAATGAGCAGTTCTTC	.	TRBV11-2	TRBJ2-1	TRBD2
CASNKGPGQGRGWKEKLFF	TGTGCCAGCAACAAGGGTCCGGGACAGGGTAGAGGTTGGAAGGAAAAACTGTTTTTT	.	TRBV21-1	TRBJ1-4	.
CASSLGGQGVTYGYTF	TGTGCCAGCAGCTTAGGAGGACAGGGGGTTACCTATGGCTACACCTTC	.	TRBV7-2	TRBJ1-2	TRBD1
CASSQDLRGLGNTIYF	TGTGCCAGCAGCCAAGATCTCAGGGGGCTTGGAAACACCATATATTTT	.	TRBV4-2	TRBJ1-3	TRBD1
CACRRNTEAFF	TGTGCCTGCCGGAGGAACACTGAAGCTTTCTTT	few	TRBV30	TRBJ1-1	.
CASSLVRLAANEQFF	TGTGCCAGCAGCTTGGTCCGACTAGCGGCCAATGAGCAGTTCTTC	once	TRBV5-6	TRBJ2-1	TRBD2
CASSFSSSTDTQYF	TGTGCCAGTAGTTTTTCTAGCTCTACAGATACGCAGTATTTT	.	TRBV19	TRBJ2-3	.
CASSLGLAGALNTGELFF	TGTGCCAGCAGCTTAGGACTAGCGGGGGCCCTTAACACCGGGGAGCTGTTTTTT	.	TRBV7-3	TRBJ2-2	TRBD2
CASRTGTGGSEQYF	TGTGCCAGCAGGACCGGGACAGGGGGTAGCGAGCAGTACTTC	.	TRBV5-5	TRBJ2-7	TRBD1
CASSESGLHNEQFF	TGCGCCAGCAGTGAGTCAGGACTCCATAATGAGCAGTTCTTC	.	TRBV10-2	TRBJ2-1	.
CASTSKGEAFF	TGTGCCAGCACTTCAAAGGGTGAAGCTTTCTTT	.	TRBV27	TRBJ1-1	.
CASSFGEDRTQYF	TGTGCCAGCAGTTTTGGGGAGGACCGGACCCAGTACTTC	.	TRBV28	TRBJ2-5	.